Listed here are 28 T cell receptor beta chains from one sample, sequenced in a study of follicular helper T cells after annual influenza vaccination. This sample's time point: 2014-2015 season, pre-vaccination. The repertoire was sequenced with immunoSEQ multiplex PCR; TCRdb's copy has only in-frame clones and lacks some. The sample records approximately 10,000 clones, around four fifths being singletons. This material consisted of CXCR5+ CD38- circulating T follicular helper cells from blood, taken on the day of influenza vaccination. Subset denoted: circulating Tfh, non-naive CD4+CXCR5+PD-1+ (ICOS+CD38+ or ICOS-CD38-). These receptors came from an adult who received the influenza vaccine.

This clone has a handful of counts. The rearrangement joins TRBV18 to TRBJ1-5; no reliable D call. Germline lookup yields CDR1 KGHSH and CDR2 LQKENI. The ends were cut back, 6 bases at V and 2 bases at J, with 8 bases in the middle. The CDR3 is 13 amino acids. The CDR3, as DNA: TGTGCCAGCTCGGTAGCAGGCAATCAGCCCCAGCATTTT. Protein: CASSVAGNQPQHF.

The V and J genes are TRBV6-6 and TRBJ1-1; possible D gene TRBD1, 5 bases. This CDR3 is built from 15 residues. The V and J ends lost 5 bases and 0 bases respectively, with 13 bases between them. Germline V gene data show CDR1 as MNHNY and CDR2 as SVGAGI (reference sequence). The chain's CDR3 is CASSGRDFLNTEAFF. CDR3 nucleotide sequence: TGTGCCAGCAGTGGAAGGGACTTTCTGAACACTGAAGCTTTCTTT.

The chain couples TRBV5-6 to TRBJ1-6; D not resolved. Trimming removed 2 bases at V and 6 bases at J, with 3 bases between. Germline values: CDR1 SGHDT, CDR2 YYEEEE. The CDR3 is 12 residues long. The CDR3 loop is CASSFPNSPLHF. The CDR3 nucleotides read TGTGCCAGCAGCTTTCCTAATTCACCCCTCCACTTT.

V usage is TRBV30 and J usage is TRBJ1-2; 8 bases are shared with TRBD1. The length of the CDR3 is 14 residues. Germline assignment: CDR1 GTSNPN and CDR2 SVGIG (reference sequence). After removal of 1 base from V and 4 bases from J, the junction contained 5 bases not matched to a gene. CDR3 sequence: CAWSGTGHLYGYTF. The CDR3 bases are TGTGCCTGGAGTGGGACAGGGCACCTCTATGGCTACACCTTC. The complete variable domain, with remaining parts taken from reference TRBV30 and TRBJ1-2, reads SQTIHQWPATLVQPVGSPLSLECTVEGTSNPNLYWYRQAAGRGLQLLFYSVGIGQISSEVPQNLSASRPQDRQFILSSKKLLLSDSGFYLCAWSGTGHLYGYTFGSGTRLTVV.

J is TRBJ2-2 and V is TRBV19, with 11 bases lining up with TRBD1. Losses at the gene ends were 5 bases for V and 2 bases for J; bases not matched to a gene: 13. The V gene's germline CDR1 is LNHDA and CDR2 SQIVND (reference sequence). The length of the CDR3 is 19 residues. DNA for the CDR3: TGTGCCAGTAGTGCAACGGGACAGGGGGATTTAGCAAACACCGGGGAGCTGTTTTTT. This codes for CASSATGQGDLANTGELFF.

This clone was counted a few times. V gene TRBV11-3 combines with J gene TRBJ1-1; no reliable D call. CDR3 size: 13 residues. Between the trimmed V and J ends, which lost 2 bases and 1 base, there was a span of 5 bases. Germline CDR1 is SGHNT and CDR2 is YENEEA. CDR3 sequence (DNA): TGTGCCAGCAGCTTAAAAGGGAACACTGAAGCTTTCTTT. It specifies CASSLKGNTEAFF.

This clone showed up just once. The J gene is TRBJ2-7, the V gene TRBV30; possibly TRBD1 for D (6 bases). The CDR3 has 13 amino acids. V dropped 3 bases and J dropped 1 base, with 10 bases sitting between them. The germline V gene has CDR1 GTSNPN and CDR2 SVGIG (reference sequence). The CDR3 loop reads CAWRTTGSYEQYF. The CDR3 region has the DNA TGTGCCTGGAGAACGACAGGTTCCTACGAGCAGTACTTC.

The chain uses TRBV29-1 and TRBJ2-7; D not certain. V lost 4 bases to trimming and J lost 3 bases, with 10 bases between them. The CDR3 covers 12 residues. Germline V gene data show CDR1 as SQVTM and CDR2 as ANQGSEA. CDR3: CSVGTTLYEQYF. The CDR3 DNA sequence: TGCAGCGTTGGGACGACGCTCTACGAGCAGTACTTC.

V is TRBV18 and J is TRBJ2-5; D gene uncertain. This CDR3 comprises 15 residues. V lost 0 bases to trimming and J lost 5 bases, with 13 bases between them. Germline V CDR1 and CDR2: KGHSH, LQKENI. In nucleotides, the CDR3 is TGTGCCAGCTCACCACCACCCGCCGAAGGGGAGACCCAGTACTTC. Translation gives CASSPPPAEGETQYF.

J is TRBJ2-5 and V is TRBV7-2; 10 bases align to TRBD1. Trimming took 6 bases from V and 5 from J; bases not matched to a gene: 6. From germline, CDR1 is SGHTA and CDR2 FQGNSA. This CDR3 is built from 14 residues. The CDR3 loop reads CASRPPGQGETQYF. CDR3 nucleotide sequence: TGTGCCAGCAGGCCCCCGGGACAGGGGGAGACCCAGTACTTC.

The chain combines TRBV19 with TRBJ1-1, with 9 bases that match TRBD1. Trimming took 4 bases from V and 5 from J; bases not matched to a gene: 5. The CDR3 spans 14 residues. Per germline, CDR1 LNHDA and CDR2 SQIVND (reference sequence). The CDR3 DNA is TGTGCCAGTAGTAACACAGGGGGCTCTACTGAAGCTTTCTTT. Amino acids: CASSNTGGSTEAFF.

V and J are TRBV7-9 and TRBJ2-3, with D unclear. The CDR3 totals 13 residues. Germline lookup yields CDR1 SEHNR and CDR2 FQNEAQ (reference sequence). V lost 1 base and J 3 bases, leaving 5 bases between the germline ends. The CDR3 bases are TGTGCCAGCAGCTTAGAGTTTACAGATACGCAGTATTTT. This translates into CASSLEFTDTQYF.

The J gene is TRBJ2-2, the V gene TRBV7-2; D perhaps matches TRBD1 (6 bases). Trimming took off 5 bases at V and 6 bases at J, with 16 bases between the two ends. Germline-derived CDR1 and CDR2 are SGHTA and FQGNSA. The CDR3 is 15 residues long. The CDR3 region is CASSPRWGHPGELFF. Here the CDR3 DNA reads TGTGCCAGCAGCCCCCGTTGGGGGCACCCCGGGGAGCTGTTTTTT.

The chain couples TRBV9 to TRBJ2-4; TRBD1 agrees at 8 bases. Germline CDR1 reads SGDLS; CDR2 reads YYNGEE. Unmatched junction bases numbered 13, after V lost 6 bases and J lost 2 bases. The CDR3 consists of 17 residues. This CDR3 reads CASNPRGRGLTKNIQYF. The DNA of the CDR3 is TGTGCCAGCAATCCCAGGGGGCGAGGTTTGACCAAAAACATTCAGTACTTC.

As DNA, the CDR3 is TGTGCCAACCCAAACAACCTGCAAGAGACCCAGTACTTC. Translation: CANPNNLQETQYF. V usage is TRBV6-4 and J usage is TRBJ2-5; D is unresolved. V was trimmed by 10 bases and J by 2 bases, leaving 14 bases between them. Per the germline V gene, CDR1 is MRHNA and CDR2 is SNTAGT. This CDR3 has 13 residues.

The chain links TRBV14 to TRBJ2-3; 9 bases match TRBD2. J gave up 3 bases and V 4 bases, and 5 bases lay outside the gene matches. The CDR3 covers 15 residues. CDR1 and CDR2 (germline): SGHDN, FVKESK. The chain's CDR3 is CASSLAGVGTDTQYF. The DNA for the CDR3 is TGTGCCAGCAGCCTAGCGGGAGTTGGGACAGATACGCAGTATTTT.

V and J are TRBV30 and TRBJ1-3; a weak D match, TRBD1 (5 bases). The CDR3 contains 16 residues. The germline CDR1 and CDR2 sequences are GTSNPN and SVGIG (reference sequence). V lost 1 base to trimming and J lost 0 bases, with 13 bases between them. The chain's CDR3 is CAWSARDPSSGNTIYF. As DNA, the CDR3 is TGTGCCTGGAGTGCCCGGGACCCTAGCTCTGGAAACACCATATATTTT.

In nucleotides, the CDR3 is TGTGCCAGCAGCTCGCTGACTGGGAGCTCCTACGAGCAGTACTTC. Its translation: CASSSLTGSSYEQYF. This rearrangement joins TRBV5-6 to TRBJ2-7, with D tentatively TRBD2 (5 bases). Trimming stripped 3 bases from V and 0 bases from J, with 13 bases between. The germline V gene encodes CDR1 SGHDT and CDR2 YYEEEE. CDR3 size: 15 residues.

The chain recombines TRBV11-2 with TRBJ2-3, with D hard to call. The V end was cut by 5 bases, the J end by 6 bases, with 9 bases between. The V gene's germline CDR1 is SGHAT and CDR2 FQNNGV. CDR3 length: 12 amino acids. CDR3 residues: CASSLTSDTQYF. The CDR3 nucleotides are TGTGCCAGCAGCCTCACATCGGATACGCAGTATTTT.

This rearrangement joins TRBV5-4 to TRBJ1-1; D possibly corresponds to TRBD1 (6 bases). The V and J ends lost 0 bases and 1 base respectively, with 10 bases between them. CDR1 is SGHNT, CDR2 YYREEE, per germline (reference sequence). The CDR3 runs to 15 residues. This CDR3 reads CASSLEGTKNTEAFF. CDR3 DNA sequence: TGTGCCAGCAGCTTGGAGGGGACAAAGAACACTGAAGCTTTCTTT.

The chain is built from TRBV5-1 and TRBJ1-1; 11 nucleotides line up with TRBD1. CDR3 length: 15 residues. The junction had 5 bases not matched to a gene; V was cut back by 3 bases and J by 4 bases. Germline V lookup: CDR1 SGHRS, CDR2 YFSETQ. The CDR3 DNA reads TGCGCCAGCAGCTATTCCGGGACAGGGGGCACTGAAGCTTTCTTT. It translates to CASSYSGTGGTEAFF.

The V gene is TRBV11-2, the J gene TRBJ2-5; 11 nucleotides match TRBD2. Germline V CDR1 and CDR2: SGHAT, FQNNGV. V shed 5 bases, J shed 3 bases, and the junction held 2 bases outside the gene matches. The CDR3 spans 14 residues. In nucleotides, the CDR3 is TGTGCCAGCAGCGCTAGCGGGAGGAAAGAGACCCAGTACTTC. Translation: CASSASGRKETQYF.

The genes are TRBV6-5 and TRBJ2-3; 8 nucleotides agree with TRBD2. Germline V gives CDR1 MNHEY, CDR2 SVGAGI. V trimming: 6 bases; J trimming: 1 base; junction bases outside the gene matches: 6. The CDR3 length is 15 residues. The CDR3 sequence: CASRVGGVRTDTQYF. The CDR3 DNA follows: TGTGCCAGCAGGGTCGGGGGGGTTCGCACAGATACGCAGTATTTT.

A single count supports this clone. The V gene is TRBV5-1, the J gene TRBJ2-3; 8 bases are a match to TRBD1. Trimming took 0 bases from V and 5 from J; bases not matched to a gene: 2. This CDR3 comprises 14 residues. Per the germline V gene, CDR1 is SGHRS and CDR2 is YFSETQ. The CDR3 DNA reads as TGCGCCAGCAGCTTGGGGACAGGGTTAGATACGCAGTATTTT. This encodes CASSLGTGLDTQYF.

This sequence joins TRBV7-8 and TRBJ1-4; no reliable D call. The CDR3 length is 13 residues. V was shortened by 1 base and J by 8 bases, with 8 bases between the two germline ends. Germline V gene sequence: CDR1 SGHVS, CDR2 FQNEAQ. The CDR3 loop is CASSLDLREKLFF. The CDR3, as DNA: TGTGCCAGCAGCTTAGACCTTAGGGAAAAACTGTTTTTT.

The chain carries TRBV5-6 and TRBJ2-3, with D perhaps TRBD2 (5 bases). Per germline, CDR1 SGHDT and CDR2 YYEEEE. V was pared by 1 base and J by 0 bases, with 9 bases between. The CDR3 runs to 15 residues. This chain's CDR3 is CASSLWASSTDTQYF. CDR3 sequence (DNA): TGTGCCAGCAGCTTGTGGGCTAGCAGCACAGATACGCAGTATTTT.

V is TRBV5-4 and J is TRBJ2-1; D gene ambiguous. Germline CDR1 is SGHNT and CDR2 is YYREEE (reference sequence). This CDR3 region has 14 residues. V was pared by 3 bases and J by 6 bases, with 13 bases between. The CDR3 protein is CASSSSRVGNEQFF. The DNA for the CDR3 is TGTGCCAGCAGCTCATCAAGGGTAGGCAATGAGCAGTTCTTC.

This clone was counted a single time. This CDR3 reads CASSPGGPNSNQPQHF. The CDR3 DNA sequence: TGTGCCAGCAGCCCAGGAGGTCCGAATAGCAATCAGCCCCAGCATTTT. The gene calls are TRBV5-6 and TRBJ1-5; D call uncertain. CDR1 and CDR2 from the germline V gene are SGHDT and YYEEEE. There are 16 residues in the CDR3. The germline V and J ends were trimmed by 4 bases and 0 bases, with 14 bases remaining between them.